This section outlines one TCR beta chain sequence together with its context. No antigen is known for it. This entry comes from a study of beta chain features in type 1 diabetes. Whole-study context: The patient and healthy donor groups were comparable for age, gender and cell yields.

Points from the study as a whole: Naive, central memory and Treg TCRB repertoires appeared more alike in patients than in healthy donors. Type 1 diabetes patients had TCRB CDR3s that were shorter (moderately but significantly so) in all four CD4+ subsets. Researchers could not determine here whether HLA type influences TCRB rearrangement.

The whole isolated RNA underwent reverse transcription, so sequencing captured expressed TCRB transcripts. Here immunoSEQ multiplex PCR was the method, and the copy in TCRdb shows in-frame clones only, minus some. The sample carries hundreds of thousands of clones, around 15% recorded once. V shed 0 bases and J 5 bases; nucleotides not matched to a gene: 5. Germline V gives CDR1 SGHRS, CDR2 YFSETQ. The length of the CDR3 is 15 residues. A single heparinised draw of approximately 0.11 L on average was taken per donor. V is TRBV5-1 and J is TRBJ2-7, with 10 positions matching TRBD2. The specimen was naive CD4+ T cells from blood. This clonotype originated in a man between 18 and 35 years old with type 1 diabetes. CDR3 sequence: CASSLEAGGINEQYF. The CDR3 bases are TGCGCCAGCAGCTTGGAAGCGGGAGGGATCAACGAGCAGTACTTC.